This is a list of T cell receptor beta chains from one sample in a study of shared clonotypes between healthy human individuals. TCRdb keeps only in-frame clones here, not all; method: immunoSEQ multiplex PCR. This table holds a few million clones, about 92% found once. Sequencing used naive CD4+ T cells from PBMCs. All receptors come from a man aged 18 to 35 in good health. Some clones in this sample may be carry-over from other donors' samples. Each CDR3 is given with its conserved first and last residue. D genes are given only for firm matches. Only some rows state a clone size, as once, few, many or a class for expanded clones.

TRBV5-6	.	.	TRBJ2-7	TGTGCCAGCAGCCTAATCCGGGGCACTTTTACCTACGAGCAGTACTTC	CASSLIRGTFTYEQYF
TRBV27	.	TRBD1	TRBJ2-5	TGTGCCAGCAGTTTAGAGGGCAGGGGGCGTGAGACCCAGTACTTC	CASSLEGRGRETQYF
TRBV5-1	.	.	TRBJ1-2	TGCGCCAGCAGCTTGGCCGGGACGGCCGCGGGGGGCTACACCTTC	CASSLAGTAAGGYTF
TRBV11-1	.	TRBD1	TRBJ2-1	TGTGCCAGCAGTAAAGCGTTCGGGACAGGGGGCAATGAGCAGTTCTTC	CASSKAFGTGGNEQFF
TRBV15	.	.	TRBJ1-1	TGTGCCACCAGCAGGTCCCAACGAACTGAAGCTTTCTTT	CATSRSQRTEAFF
TRBV4-3	.	.	TRBJ2-7	TGCGCCAGCAGCCAAGAATATAGACAGAGGAGCTCCTACGAGCAGTACTTC	CASSQEYRQRSSYEQYF
TRBV28	once	TRBD1	TRBJ2-7	TGTGCCAGCGAGACCCTGGGACAGGAGAACTACGAGCAGTACTTC	CASETLGQENYEQYF
TRBV10-1	.	TRBD2	TRBJ2-3	TGCGCCAGCAGTCCCCTAGCGGGAGCAGATACGCAGTATTTT	CASSPLAGADTQYF
TRBV9	.	TRBD1	TRBJ2-7	TGTGCCAGCAGCGCAGGGACAGGGGTGAGCGAGCAGTACTTC	CASSAGTGVSEQYF
TRBV6-5	.	TRBD1	TRBJ2-7	TGTGCCAGCACCCCGGGACAGGGCTACGAGCAGTACTTC	CASTPGQGYEQYF
TRBV13	once	.	TRBJ1-2	TGTGCCAGCAGCTTAGGCCCAACAGGGTATGGTGGCTACACCTTC	CASSLGPTGYGGYTF
TRBV7-8	.	.	TRBJ1-3	TGTGCCAGCAGCATCAAGTCGGGGCTAGGAAACACCATATATTTT	CASSIKSGLGNTIYF
TRBV6-1	.	TRBD2	TRBJ2-7	TGTGCCAGCACCCCAGGGCGGGGGTCCTACGAGCAGTACTTC	CASTPGRGSYEQYF
TRBV4-1	.	.	TRBJ2-3	TGCGCCAGCAGCCCTACCGGGAGCACAGATACGCAGTATTTT	CASSPTGSTDTQYF
TRBV4-1	.	TRBD1	TRBJ2-7	TGCGCCAGCAGCCAAGTAGGAGGGACAGGGTCCCACGAGCAGTACTTC	CASSQVGGTGSHEQYF
TRBV2	.	.	TRBJ2-2	TGTGCCAGCAACCTTTTAAGGGCGACCGGGGAGCTGTTTTTT	CASNLLRATGELFF
TRBV28	.	.	TRBJ2-7	TGTGCCAGCACGTCGGGCGCGGCCACCTACGAGCAGTACTTC	CASTSGAATYEQYF
TRBV11-2	.	.	TRBJ2-7	TGTGCCAGCAGCTGGGGGCCCTACTACGAGCAGTACTTC	CASSWGPYYEQYF
TRBV9	.	TRBD2	TRBJ2-3	TGTGCCAGCAGCCCGCGGACTAGCGGGATCACAGATACGCAGTATTTT	CASSPRTSGITDTQYF
TRBV5-1	.	TRBD2	TRBJ2-3	TGCGCCAGCAGCTCCCTGAGCGGGAGTACAGATACGCAGTATTTT	CASSSLSGSTDTQYF
TRBV27	.	TRBD1	TRBJ1-1	TGTGCCAGCAGTTCGGACAGGGTGGCGGCCACTGAAGCTTTCTTT	CASSSDRVAATEAFF
TRBV5-1	.	.	TRBJ1-1	TGCGCCAGCAGCTTGGAGGCGCATTCCCTAAACACTGAAGCTTTCTTT	CASSLEAHSLNTEAFF
TRBV28	.	.	TRBJ2-1	TGTGCCAGCAGAATATACAGGAGCTCCTACAATGAGCAGTTCTTC	CASRIYRSSYNEQFF
TRBV28	.	.	TRBJ1-2	TGTGCCAGCAGCATATTGTCGCCCGGGCTCCTCTATGGCTACACCTTC	CASSILSPGLLYGYTF
TRBV2	.	TRBD2	TRBJ2-1	TGTGCCAGCAGTGACAGGGCTAGCGGGAAAATGGGTGAGCAGTTCTTC	CASSDRASGKMGEQFF
TRBV27	.	TRBD1	TRBJ2-7	TGTGCCAGCGCCCCACAGGGGCGGCGATTCGAGCAGTACTTC	CASAPQGRRFEQYF
TRBV4-1	.	.	TRBJ2-6	TGCGCCAGCAGCCAAGTTCTCTCTGGGGCCAACGTCCTGACTTTC	CASSQVLSGANVLTF
TRBV5-1	.	TRBD2	TRBJ2-2	TGCGCCAGCAGCGCCACTAGCGGGAGGGCCTCTGGCGGGGAGCTGTTTTTT	CASSATSGRASGGELFF
TRBV29-1	.	TRBD2	TRBJ2-3	TGCAGCGTGGGGGGGGTCAGCACAGATACGCAGTATTTT	CSVGGVSTDTQYF
TRBV5-1	.	TRBD1	TRBJ2-4	TGCGCCAGCAGCAGAAGACAGGGGTCGGACATTCAGTACTTC	CASSRRQGSDIQYF
TRBV14	.	.	TRBJ1-1	TGTGCCAGCAGCCAAGTCCCGGCGGGGGCCGCTTTCTTT	CASSQVPAGAAFF
TRBV28	.	TRBD2	TRBJ2-7	TGTGCCAGCAGTGGGGGACTAGCGTACGAGCAGTACTTC	CASSGGLAYEQYF
TRBV18	.	.	TRBJ2-7	TGTGCCAGCTCCGGGGGAACCTACGAGCAGTACTTC	CASSGGTYEQYF
TRBV27	.	TRBD2	TRBJ2-7	TGTGCCAGCAGTTTACTAGCGGGGACCTACGAGCAGTACTTC	CASSLLAGTYEQYF
TRBV19	.	.	TRBJ2-2	TGTGCCAGTAATCAGGTCGGAGCCGGAACCGGGGAGCTGTTTTTT	CASNQVGAGTGELFF
TRBV7-3	.	TRBD2	TRBJ2-5	TGTGCCAGCATGCTGAGCGGGAGGGCCGGAGAGACCCAGTACTTC	CASMLSGRAGETQYF
TRBV5-1	.	TRBD1	TRBJ2-5	TGCGCCAGCAGCCCCGACAGGGGATCGGAGACCCAGTACTTC	CASSPDRGSETQYF
TRBV18	.	.	TRBJ1-2	TGTGCCAGCTCACCAGGGCGGGCTAACTATGGCTACACCTTC	CASSPGRANYGYTF
TRBV4-2	.	.	TRBJ1-2	TGTGCCAGCAGCCAAGATCGAGTAGGGTGGGATCGGGGCTATGGCTACACCTTC	CASSQDRVGWDRGYGYTF
TRBV6-5	once	.	TRBJ1-1	TGTGCCAGCAGGGCCCTCTCGAACACTGAAGCTTTCTTT	CASRALSNTEAFF
TRBV5-1	.	.	TRBJ2-1	TGCGCCAGCAGCTTGGCCGCTTCTCCTTACAATGAGCAGTTCTTC	CASSLAASPYNEQFF
TRBV27	.	.	TRBJ1-1	TGTGCCAGCAGTCCCGACAGATCTTCGGGATTTACTGAAGCTTTCTTT	CASSPDRSSGFTEAFF
TRBV7-9	.	.	TRBJ1-1	TGTGCCAGCAGCTTAGAGATACGGGGTAACACTGAAGCTTTCTTT	CASSLEIRGNTEAFF
TRBV9	.	.	TRBJ2-1	TGTGCCAGCAGCGTAGATGGGCGGTGGGGCGAGCAGTTCTTC	CASSVDGRWGEQFF
TRBV18	.	.	TRBJ1-2	TGTGCCAGCTCACCACAAGGACAGCAGGTGTACACCTTC	CASSPQGQQVYTF
TRBV30	.	TRBD1	TRBJ1-2	TGTGCCTGGAGCGAAGGACAGGTCTATGGCTACACCTTC	CAWSEGQVYGYTF
TRBV5-4	.	.	TRBJ2-1	TGTGCCAGCAGCCCGACGCAAGGGGTCAATGAGCAGTTCTTC	CASSPTQGVNEQFF
TRBV18	.	TRBD2	TRBJ2-1	TGTGCCAGCTCACCAGCGGGGGGGGACAATGAGCAGTTCTTC	CASSPAGGDNEQFF
TRBV27	.	TRBD1	TRBJ1-1	TGTGCCAGCAGTAAGGACAGGGACCGTTATGGTGAAGCTTTCTTT	CASSKDRDRYGEAFF
TRBV6-1	.	.	TRBJ1-1	TGTGCCAGCAGTCTACAAGCAGGGTGGGGTGAAGCTTTCTTT	CASSLQAGWGEAFF
TRBV7-2	.	.	TRBJ2-5	TGTGCCAGCAGCTTAGGGGGGGGCTTAGGCCAAGAGACCCAGTACTTC	CASSLGGGLGQETQYF
TRBV18	.	TRBD1	TRBJ2-4	TGTGCCAGCTCGACAGGGGACCTCTTCAAAAACATTCAGTACTTC	CASSTGDLFKNIQYF
TRBV5-8	.	TRBD2	TRBJ2-3	TGTGCCAGCAGCTTTCCAACTAGCGGGAGGGCAGATACGCAGTATTTT	CASSFPTSGRADTQYF
TRBV28	.	TRBD2	TRBJ2-7	TGTGCCAGCAGTTTAGGGACTAGCGGGCCCAGAAGGCAGTACTTC	CASSLGTSGPRRQYF